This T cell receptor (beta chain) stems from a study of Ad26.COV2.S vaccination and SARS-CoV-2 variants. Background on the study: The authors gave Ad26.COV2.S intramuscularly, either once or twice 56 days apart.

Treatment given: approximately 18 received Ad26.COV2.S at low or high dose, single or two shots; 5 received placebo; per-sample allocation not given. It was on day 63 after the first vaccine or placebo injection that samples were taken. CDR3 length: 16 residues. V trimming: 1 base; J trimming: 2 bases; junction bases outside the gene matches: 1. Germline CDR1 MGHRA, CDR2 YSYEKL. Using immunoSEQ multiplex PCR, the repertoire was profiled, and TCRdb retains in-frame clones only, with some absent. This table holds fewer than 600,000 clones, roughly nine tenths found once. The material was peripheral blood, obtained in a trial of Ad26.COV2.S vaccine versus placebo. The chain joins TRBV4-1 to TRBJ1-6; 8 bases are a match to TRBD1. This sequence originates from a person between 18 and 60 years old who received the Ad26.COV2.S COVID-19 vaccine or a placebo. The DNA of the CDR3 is TGCGCCAGCAGCCAAGGGACAGGGCCCTATAATTCACCCCTCCACTTT. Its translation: CASSQGTGPYNSPLHF.